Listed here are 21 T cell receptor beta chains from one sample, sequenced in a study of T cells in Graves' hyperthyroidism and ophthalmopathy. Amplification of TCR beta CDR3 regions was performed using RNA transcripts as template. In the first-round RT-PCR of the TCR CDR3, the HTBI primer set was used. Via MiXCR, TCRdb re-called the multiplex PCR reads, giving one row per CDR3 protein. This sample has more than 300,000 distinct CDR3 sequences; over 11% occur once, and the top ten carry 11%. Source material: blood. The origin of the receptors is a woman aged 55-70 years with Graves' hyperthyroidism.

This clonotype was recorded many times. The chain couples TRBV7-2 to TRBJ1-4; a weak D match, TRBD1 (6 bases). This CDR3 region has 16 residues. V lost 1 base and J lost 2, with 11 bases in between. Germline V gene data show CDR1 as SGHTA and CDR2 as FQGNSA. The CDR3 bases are TGTGCCAGCAGCTTAGGGCAGGGGACTACTAATGAAAAACTGTTTTTT. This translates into CASSLGQGTTNEKLFF.

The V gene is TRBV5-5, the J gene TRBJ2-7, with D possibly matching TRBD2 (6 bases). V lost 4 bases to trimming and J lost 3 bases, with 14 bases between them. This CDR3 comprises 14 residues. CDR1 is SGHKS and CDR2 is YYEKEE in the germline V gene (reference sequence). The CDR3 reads CASSLRASVYEQYF. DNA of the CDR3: TGTGCCAGCAGCCTGCGGGCTAGCGTCTACGAGCAGTACTTC.

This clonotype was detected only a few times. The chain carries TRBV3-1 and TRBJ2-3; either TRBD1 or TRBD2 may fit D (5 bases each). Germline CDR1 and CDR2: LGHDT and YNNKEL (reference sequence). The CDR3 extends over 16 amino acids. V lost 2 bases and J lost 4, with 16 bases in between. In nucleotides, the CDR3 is TGTGCCAGCAGCCAAAATGGGGGATCGGCGGCAGATACGCAGTATTTT. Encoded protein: CASSQNGGSAADTQYF.

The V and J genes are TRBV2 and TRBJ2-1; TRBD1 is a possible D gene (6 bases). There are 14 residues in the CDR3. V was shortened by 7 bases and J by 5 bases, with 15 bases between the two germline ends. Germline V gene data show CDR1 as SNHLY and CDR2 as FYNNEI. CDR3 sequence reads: CASITGTSHNEQFF. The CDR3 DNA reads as TGTGCCAGCATCACCGGGACAAGCCACAATGAGCAGTTCTTC.

CDR3 residues: CASSWRQGTDTQYF. CDR3 coding DNA: TGTGCCAGCAGCTGGCGACAGGGTACAGATACGCAGTATTTT. The V gene is TRBV7-6, the J gene TRBJ2-3, with TRBD1 identical over 7 bases. CDR3 length: 14 amino acids. The V gene end was trimmed by 4 bases and the J gene end by 3 bases; junction bases not matched to a gene: 4. In germline, CDR1 is SGHVS, CDR2 FNYEAQ.

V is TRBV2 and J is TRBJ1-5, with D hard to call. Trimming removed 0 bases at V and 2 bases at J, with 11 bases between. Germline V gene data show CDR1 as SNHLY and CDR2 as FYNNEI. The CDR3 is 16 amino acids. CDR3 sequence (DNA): TGTGCCAGCAGTGAAGCGCTCATAGGTGGCAATCAGCCCCAGCATTTT. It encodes CASSEALIGGNQPQHF. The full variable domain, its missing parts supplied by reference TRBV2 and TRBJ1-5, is EPEVTQTPSHQVTQMGQEVILRCVPISNHLYFYWYRQILGQKVEFLVSFYNNEISEKSEIFDDQFSVERPDGSNFTLKIRSTKLEDSAMYFCASSEALIGGNQPQHFGDGTRLSIL.

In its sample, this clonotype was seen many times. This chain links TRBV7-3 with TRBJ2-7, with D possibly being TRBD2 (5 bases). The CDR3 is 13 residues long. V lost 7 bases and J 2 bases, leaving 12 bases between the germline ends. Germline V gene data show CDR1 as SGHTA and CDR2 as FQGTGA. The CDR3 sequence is CASTREGTYEQYF. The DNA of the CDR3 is TGTGCCAGCACGAGAGAGGGTACCTACGAGCAGTACTTC.

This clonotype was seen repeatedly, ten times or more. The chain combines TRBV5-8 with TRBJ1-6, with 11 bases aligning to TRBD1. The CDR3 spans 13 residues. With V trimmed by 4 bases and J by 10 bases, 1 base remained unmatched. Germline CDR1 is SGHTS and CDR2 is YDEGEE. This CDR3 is CASSGTGGSPLHF. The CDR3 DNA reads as TGTGCCAGCAGCGGGACAGGGGGATCACCCCTCCACTTT. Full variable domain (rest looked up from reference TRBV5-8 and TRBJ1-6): EAGVTQSPTHLIKTRGQQATLRCSPISGHTSVYWYQQALGLGLQFLLWYDEGEERNRGNFPPRFSGRQFPNYSSELNVNALELEDSALYLCASSGTGGSPLHFGNGTRLTVT.

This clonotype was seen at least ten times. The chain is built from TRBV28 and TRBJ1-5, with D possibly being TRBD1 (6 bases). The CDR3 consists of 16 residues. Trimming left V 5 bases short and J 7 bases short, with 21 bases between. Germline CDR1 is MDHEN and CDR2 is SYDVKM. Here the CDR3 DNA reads TGTGCCAGCAGTGGCGTACCCCAGGGGAGCGGGCAGCCCCAGCATTTT. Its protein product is CASSGVPQGSGQPQHF.

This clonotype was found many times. As DNA, the CDR3 is TGTGCCAGCACCACCGGGACAGGGAAATCCTCCTACGAGCAGTACTTC. The encoded protein is CASTTGTGKSSYEQYF. V gene TRBV6-1 combines with J gene TRBJ2-7, with 9 nucleotides matching TRBD1. Germline V CDR1 and CDR2: MNHNS, SASEGT. The trim removed 7 bases at V and 0 bases at J, leaving 10 bases unmatched. The CDR3 has 16 residues.

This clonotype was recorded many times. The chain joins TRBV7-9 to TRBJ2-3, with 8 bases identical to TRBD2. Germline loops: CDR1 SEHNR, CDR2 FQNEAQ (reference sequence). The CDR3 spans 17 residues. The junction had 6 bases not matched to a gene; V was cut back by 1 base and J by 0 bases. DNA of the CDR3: TGTGCCAGCAGCTTAGGATTGGGCGGGAGGAGCACAGATACGCAGTATTTT. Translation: CASSLGLGGRSTDTQYF.

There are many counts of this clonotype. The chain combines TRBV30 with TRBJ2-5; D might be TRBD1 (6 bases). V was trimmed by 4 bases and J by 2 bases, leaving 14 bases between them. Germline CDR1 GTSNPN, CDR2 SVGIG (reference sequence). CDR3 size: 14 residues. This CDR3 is CAWNSGAPQETQYF. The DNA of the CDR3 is TGTGCCTGGAATTCAGGGGCTCCTCAAGAGACCCAGTACTTC.

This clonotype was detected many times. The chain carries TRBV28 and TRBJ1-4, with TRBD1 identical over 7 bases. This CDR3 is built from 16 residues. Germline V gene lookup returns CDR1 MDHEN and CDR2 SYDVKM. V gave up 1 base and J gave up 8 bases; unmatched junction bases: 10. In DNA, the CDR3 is TGTGCCAGCAGTTTATATTTTGAGGGGGCGTGGGAAAAACTGTTTTTT. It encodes CASSLYFEGAWEKLFF.

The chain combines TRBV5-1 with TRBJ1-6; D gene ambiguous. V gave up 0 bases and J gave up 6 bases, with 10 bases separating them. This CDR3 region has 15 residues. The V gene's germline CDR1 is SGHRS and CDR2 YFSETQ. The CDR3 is CASSLEASPNSPLHF. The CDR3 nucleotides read TGCGCCAGCAGCTTGGAGGCCAGTCCTAATTCACCCCTCCACTTT.

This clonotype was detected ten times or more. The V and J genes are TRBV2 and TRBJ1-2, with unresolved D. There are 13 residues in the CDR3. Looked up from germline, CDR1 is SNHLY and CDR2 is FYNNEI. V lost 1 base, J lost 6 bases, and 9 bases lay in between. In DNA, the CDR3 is TGTGCCAGCAGTGAAGGGTGGCGGGATGGCTACACCTTC. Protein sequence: CASSEGWRDGYTF.

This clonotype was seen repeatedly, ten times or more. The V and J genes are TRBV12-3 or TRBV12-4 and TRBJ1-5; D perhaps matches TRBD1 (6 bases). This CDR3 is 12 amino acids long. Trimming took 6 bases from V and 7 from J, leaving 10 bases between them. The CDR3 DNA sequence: TGTGCCAGCAGACAGGGAACGCAGCCCCAGCATTTT. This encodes CASRQGTQPQHF.

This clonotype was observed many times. This chain's CDR3 is CASSQDSSGIAGSQETQYF. CDR3 bases: TGTGCCAGCAGCCAAGATTCTAGCGGGATTGCCGGTAGCCAAGAGACCCAGTACTTC. The chain uses TRBV3-1 and TRBJ2-5; 9 nucleotides agree with TRBD2. Germline CDR1 is LGHDT and CDR2 is YNNKEL (reference sequence). The CDR3 length is 19 residues. V gave up 0 bases and J gave up 1 base; unmatched junction bases: 12.

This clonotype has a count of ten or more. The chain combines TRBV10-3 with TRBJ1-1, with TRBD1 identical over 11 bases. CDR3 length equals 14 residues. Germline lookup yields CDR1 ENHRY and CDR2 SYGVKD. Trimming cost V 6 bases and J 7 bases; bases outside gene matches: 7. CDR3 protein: CAIREGQGAGEAFF. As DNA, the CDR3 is TGTGCCATCAGGGAAGGACAGGGGGCGGGTGAAGCTTTCTTT.

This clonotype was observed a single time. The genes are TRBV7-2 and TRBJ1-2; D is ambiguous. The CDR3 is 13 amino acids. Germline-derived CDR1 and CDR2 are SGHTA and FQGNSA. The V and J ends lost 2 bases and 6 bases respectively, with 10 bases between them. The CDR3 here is CASSLPPMDGYTF. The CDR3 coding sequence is TGTGCCAGCAGCTTACCCCCCATGGATGGCTACACCTTC.

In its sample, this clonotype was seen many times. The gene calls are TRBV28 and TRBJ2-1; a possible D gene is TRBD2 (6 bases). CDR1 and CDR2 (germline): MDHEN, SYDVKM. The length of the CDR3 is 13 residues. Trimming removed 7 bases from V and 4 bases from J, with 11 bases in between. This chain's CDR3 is CASTTGGYNEQFF. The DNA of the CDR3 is TGTGCCAGCACCACCGGGGGTTACAATGAGCAGTTCTTC.

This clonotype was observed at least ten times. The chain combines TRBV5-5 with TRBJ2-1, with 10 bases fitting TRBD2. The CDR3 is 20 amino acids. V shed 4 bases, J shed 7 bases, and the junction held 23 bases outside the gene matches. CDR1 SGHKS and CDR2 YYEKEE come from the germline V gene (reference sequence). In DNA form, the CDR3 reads TGTGCCAGCAGCCACATACAGGGCACGAGCGGGAGGGCCTTTAGGAATGAGCAGTTCTTC. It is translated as CASSHIQGTSGRAFRNEQFF.